These 4 T cell receptor beta chains share one sample of origin, sequenced in a study of glioma-infiltrating T cells after dendritic cell vaccination. TCRdb's copy holds only in-frame clones and misses some; the assay was immunoSEQ multiplex PCR. The data hold around 37,000 clones, with approximately 84% observed a single time. The sample consisted of blood, taken before dendritic cell vaccination. The receptors here all came from a human donor with glioblastoma.

This clone was seen a few times. The V and J genes are TRBV30 and TRBJ1-6; perhaps TRBD1 as D (5 bases). The CDR3 runs to 9 residues. The germline V gene has CDR1 GTSNPN and CDR2 SVGIG (reference sequence). CDR3 in amino acids: CGRGGPLHF. CDR3 nucleotides: TGTGGTCGGGGGGGTCCCCTCCACTTT.

V is TRBV19 and J is TRBJ2-3; 8 nucleotides agree with TRBD2. CDR3 length equals 15 residues. CDR1 is LNHDA and CDR2 is SQIVND in the germline V gene (reference sequence). The ends lost 8 bases at V and 0 bases at J; junction bases unmatched: 7. DNA of the CDR3: TGTGCCAGTTGCCGGGAGGGGACTAGCACAGATACGCAGTATTTT. It specifies CASCREGTSTDTQYF.

The chain employs TRBV10-3 and TRBJ2-2, with D possibly being TRBD1 (5 bases). Trimming stripped 2 bases from V and 1 base from J, with 8 bases between. The CDR3 is 15 residues long. CDR1 is ENHRY, CDR2 SYGVKD, per germline. The CDR3 loop reads CAISERGGNTGELFF. Written as DNA, the CDR3 is TGTGCCATCAGTGAGAGGGGCGGGAACACCGGGGAGCTGTTTTTT.

The gene calls are TRBV13 and TRBJ2-2; 7 bases are shared with TRBD1. The germline gives CDR1 PRHDT, CDR2 FYEKMQ (reference sequence). The J segment lost 1 base and the V segment lost 5 bases, leaving 4 bases of the junction unmatched. CDR3 length equals 15 residues. In nucleotides, the CDR3 is TGTGCCAGCAGCCTGACAGGGATGAACACCGGGGAGCTGTTTTTT. This encodes CASSLTGMNTGELFF.